The present T cell receptor (beta chain) was sequenced within a study of T cell responses to AZD1222 COVID-19 vaccine (dated by TCRdb to the early 2020s). A note on the overall study: Because spike-specific TCR depth and breadth did not differ between the two schedules, AZD1222 recipients who got a second dose at roughly 4 weeks were pooled with those who got a second dose at roughly 12 weeks. TCR sequencing was performed for some 250 trial participants, of whom some 200 were given two doses of AZD1222 and approximately 26 were given two doses of MenACWY control vaccine. Trial participants were enrolled into age subgroups of 18-55, 56-69 and 70-plus years, which contained 148, 28 and 57 TCR-sequenced participants, respectively.

CDR1 LGHNA and CDR2 YSLEER were looked up in the germline V gene. There are 15 amino acids in the CDR3, from cysteine to phenylalanine inclusive. The kept DNA is CDR3 alone, 45 bases in frame from the first base. A distance of 8 bases separates the germline ends of V and J, which lose 0 bases and 3 bases respectively. For this clone: Its antigen remains unidentified. No per-base quality is available; no much larger clone lies one base away.

In light of the paper, this sample's time point label describes: baseline before first vaccination. Samples from vaccinated people were obtained from the UK trials COV001 and COV002, which included a single-blind randomized controlled phase 2/3 trial of AZD1222 (ChAdOx1 nCoV-19) in healthy adults. Trial participant PBMC samples were collected at day 0 and day 28 after the second dose for TCRbeta chain sequencing. The paper's findings and limits, for the study overall: Conclusions about previously exposed vaccinees are limited because only six or seven AZD1222 recipients were SARS-CoV-2 seropositive at baseline. The whole spike protein was spanned by vaccine-associated CD4 TCRs, and dominant responses were seen in regions 160-218 and 743-854. Reportedly, close to half of the unique spike-specific TCRs recognized epitopes lying outside the regions that are mutated in the B.1.351 and B.1.1.7 variants. Because no day 14 peak-response samples were available, repertoires were characterized only after the peak T cell response. After two AZD1222 doses, both the breadth and the depth of spike-specific TCRs were significantly higher than at day 0 and than in MenACWY recipients. The 56-69-year group was small, and its depth increase did not reach significance, likely because of low power. Participants were mostly white British and included more females than males, and it was suggested by the authors that clonal diversity may have been underestimated.

The CDR3 regions of human TCRbeta chains were analyzed by immunosequencing. The study's own analysis went as follows. Repertoire TCRs were checked for matches against a reference library of SARS-CoV-2-specific TCRs that had been generated using the MIRA antigen-specificity platform. Breadth was defined as the fraction of unique TCRs that were SARS-CoV-2-associated, and depth was defined as the fraction of total T cells that were SARS-CoV-2-associated. Using the MIRA data, each spike-specific TCR was mapped to the spike region that the TCR reacts to and placed in a CD4 or CD8 class. Log10-transformed breadth and depth values were compared by one-way ANOVA with Sidak's multiple comparisons tests. Here the immuneACCESS table is served through TCRdb, limited to in-frame sequences with V and J called. Missing clones are a known gap in these copies; in checked studies unresolved V genes cover under half, and the rest lacks a known reason. That table is the source of V, J and clone size, and D and trimming were worked out from the DNA. Here the sample has roughly 130,000 clones; 88% occur a single time. The biggest ten clones account for 7.5% to 8% of the sample.

Sequenced material: peripheral blood, taken on day 0 of AZD1222 vaccination. The TCR originated in an adult in good health. The V and J genes are TRBV4-3 and TRBJ1-4; no confident D gene assignment can be made. CDR3 reads: CASSQEYRANEKLFF. Read as DNA, the sequence is TGCGCCAGCAGCCAAGAATATAGAGCTAATGAAAAACTGTTTTTT.